One and the same sample provided the 29 T cell receptor beta chains below, sequenced in a study of blood T cell repertoires in COVID-19. This table comes from immunoSEQ multiplex PCR, and its TCRdb copy is limited to in-frame clones, with some not included. This sample has roughly 300,000 clones, with nearly 90% found just once. The sequencing sample was made of peripheral blood. The receptors here all came from a woman younger than 45 with COVID-19, enrolled during active disease.

For the CDR3, the DNA is TGCGCCAGCAGCCAAGAAAAGGGACTAGCGGGGGGATACAATGAGCAGTTCTTC. It translates to CASSQEKGLAGGYNEQFF. The chain couples TRBV4-1 to TRBJ2-1; 15 positions match TRBD2. The V gene end was trimmed by 0 bases and the J gene end by 4 bases; junction bases not matched to a gene: 4. Germline CDR1 MGHRA, CDR2 YSYEKL. The CDR3 is made up of 18 amino acids.

As regards this clone: The sample carries other DNA sequences with the same CDR3. The chain joins TRBV7-9 to TRBJ1-1, with D perhaps TRBD1 (5 bases). This CDR3 is 12 amino acids long. V gave up 4 bases and J gave up 8 bases, with 11 bases separating them. CDR1 and CDR2 (germline): SEHNR, FQNEAQ (reference sequence). The CDR3 loop reads CASSSGGAEAFF. DNA of the CDR3: TGTGCCAGCAGCTCGGGTGGGGCCGAAGCTTTCTTT.

This chain uses TRBV18 with TRBJ2-1; 9 bases map to TRBD2. Trimming took 4 bases from V and 7 from J; bases not matched to a gene: 8. This CDR3 contains 15 residues. Germline loops: CDR1 KGHSH, CDR2 LQKENI. This CDR3 reads CASSRRLAGYNEQFF. The CDR3 DNA reads TGTGCCAGCTCACGGCGCCTAGCGGGGTATAATGAGCAGTTCTTC.

This sequence joins TRBV11-2 and TRBJ2-5, with 10 positions matching TRBD1. The CDR3 runs 15 residues. Germline CDR1 SGHAT, CDR2 FQNNGV. The V gene end was trimmed by 5 bases and the J gene end by 5 bases; junction bases not matched to a gene: 8. The DNA for the CDR3 is TGTGCCAGCAGCACTCTTCCGGGACAGGGGGAGACCCAGTACTTC. The encoded protein is CASSTLPGQGETQYF.

The V call is TRBV5-1, the J call TRBJ1-1; D gene unclear. In germline, CDR1 is SGHRS, CDR2 YFSETQ. The CDR3 is 15 residues long. V gave up 4 bases and J gave up 0 bases, with 13 bases separating them. In DNA form, the CDR3 reads TGCGCCAGCAGCCGGATGGCGGGGTTGAACACTGAAGCTTTCTTT. The encoded protein is CASSRMAGLNTEAFF.

The rearrangement joins TRBV7-9 to TRBJ2-1; D call uncertain. This CDR3 is 14 amino acids long. The V end lost 5 bases, the J end lost 9 bases, and 17 bases lay between the germline ends. Germline V lookup: CDR1 SEHNR, CDR2 FQNEAQ (reference sequence). As DNA, the CDR3 is TGTGCCAGCAGCACCGAAGTCACCTCGGGTGAGCAGTTCTTC. Translation: CASSTEVTSGEQFF.

V is TRBV14 and J is TRBJ2-5; 8 bases are a match to TRBD1. Germline CDR1 and CDR2: SGHDN and FVKESK. The CDR3 sequence is 15 residues long. Germline trimming cut 5 bases from V and 7 bases from J; bases unmatched to any gene: 12. This chain's CDR3 is CASSTWDRWNGTQYF. CDR3 bases: TGTGCCAGCAGCACATGGGACAGGTGGAACGGGACCCAGTACTTC.

The genes are TRBV19 and TRBJ1-4; no clear D. Trimming stripped 8 bases from V and 6 bases from J, with 10 bases between. Germline V lookup: CDR1 LNHDA, CDR2 SQIVND (reference sequence). The CDR3 sequence is 12 residues long. The CDR3 is CASSFRDEKLFF. DNA of the CDR3: TGTGCCAGTTCGTTTCGGGATGAAAAACTGTTTTTT.

V is TRBV27 and J is TRBJ2-7, with TRBD2 as a possible D gene (5 bases). Trimming stripped 5 bases from V and 7 bases from J, with 15 bases between. From germline, CDR1 is MNHEY and CDR2 SMNVEV (reference sequence). The CDR3 has 13 amino acids. The CDR3 bases are TGTGCCAGCAGTCCAAGACTGCCGGGGGAGCAGTACGTC. This gives the protein CASSPRLPGEQYV.

The chain links TRBV24-1 to TRBJ2-3; the D is unclear. Trimming removed 1 base at V and 5 bases at J, with 6 bases between. The CDR3 is made up of 13 amino acids. Germline V CDR1 and CDR2: KGHDR, SFDVKD. Here the CDR3 reads CATSDFPLDTQYF. Written as DNA, the CDR3 is TGTGCCACCAGTGATTTTCCCCTAGATACGCAGTATTTT.

This clone has only one observation. The CDR3 loop reads CASSLGTSAYEQYF. CDR3 DNA sequence: TGTGCCAGCAGCCTCGGGACTAGCGCTTACGAGCAGTACTTC. This rearrangement joins TRBV7-8 to TRBJ2-7, with 10 nucleotides matching TRBD2. The CDR3 is 14 residues long. The germline gives CDR1 SGHVS, CDR2 FQNEAQ. V lost 5 bases to trimming and J lost 4 bases; unmatched junction nucleotides: 5.

The V and J genes are TRBV7-2 and TRBJ1-6; D is perhaps TRBD1 (6 bases). V gave up 1 base and J gave up 7 bases, with 11 bases separating them. The CDR3 extends over 15 amino acids. Germline lookup yields CDR1 SGHTA and CDR2 FQGNSA. CDR3 protein: CASSLDEQGNSPLHF. The CDR3 region has the DNA TGTGCCAGCAGCTTAGATGAGCAGGGGAATTCACCCCTCCACTTT.

The chain carries TRBV5-1 and TRBJ2-1, with 10 bases that match TRBD2. Germline CDR1 SGHRS, CDR2 YFSETQ. The CDR3 spans 16 residues. J lost 6 bases, V lost 3 bases, and 9 bases had no gene match. CDR3 sequence (DNA): TGCGCCAGCAGCTGGAGAGCGGGGGGGCTTCGCAATGAGCAGTTCTTC. Translating it yields CASSWRAGGLRNEQFF. The full variable domain, its missing parts supplied by reference TRBV5-1 and TRBJ2-1, is KAGVTQTPRYLIKTRGQQVTLSCSPISGHRSVSWYQQTPGQGLQFLFEYFSETQRNKGNFPGRFSGRQFSNSRSEMNVSTLELGDSALYLCASSWRAGGLRNEQFFGPGTRLTVL.

The chain is built from TRBV11-2 and TRBJ2-7; D unclear. Looked up from germline, CDR1 is SGHAT and CDR2 is FQNNGV. CDR3 length: 12 residues. V lost 1 base, J lost 1 base, and 2 bases lay in between. The CDR3 region is CASSLVSYEQYF. In nucleotides, the CDR3 is TGTGCCAGCAGCTTAGTATCCTACGAGCAGTACTTC.

The V gene is TRBV10-3, the J gene TRBJ2-2; 11 positions agree with TRBD2. Trimming took 9 bases from V and 0 from J; bases not matched to a gene: 0. The germline V gene encodes CDR1 ENHRY and CDR2 SYGVKD. This CDR3 region has 14 residues. The CDR3 is CAMGLAANTGELFF. The CDR3 DNA reads as TGTGCCATGGGACTAGCGGCGAACACCGGGGAGCTGTTTTTT.

The DNA for the CDR3 is TGTGCCAGCAGCCAACAGGGGATGGACACTGAAGCTTTCTTT. Translated, it gives CASSQQGMDTEAFF. The chain links TRBV6-2 or TRBV6-3 to TRBJ1-1, with 7 bases fitting TRBD1. Germline CDR1 and CDR2: MNHEY and SVGEGT. Trimming at V came to 6 bases and at J to 3 bases, leaving 7 bases not matched to a gene. This CDR3 spans 14 amino acids.

This chain links TRBV5-6 with TRBJ2-3; 7 bases agree with TRBD1. With 2 bases clipped from V and 3 bases from J, the junction kept 6 bases outside the gene matches. In germline, CDR1 is SGHDT, CDR2 YYEEEE. The CDR3 consists of 15 residues. CDR3 sequence reads: CASSFYRGGTDTQYF. The CDR3 coding sequence is TGTGCCAGCAGCTTTTACAGGGGCGGGACAGATACGCAGTATTTT.

This clone was picked up a small number of times. The rearrangement uses TRBV5-1 and TRBJ1-4; 7 nucleotides align to TRBD1. CDR1 is SGHRS, CDR2 YFSETQ, per germline. The V and J ends lost 4 bases and 8 bases, in that order; junction bases with no gene match: 8. This CDR3 region has 14 residues. CDR3 protein: CASSPQEGAEKLFF. CDR3 DNA: TGCGCCAGCAGCCCTCAGGAGGGGGCCGAAAAACTGTTTTTT. Based on the CDR3 plus reference TRBV5-1 and TRBJ1-4, the full variable domain is KAGVTQTPRYLIKTRGQQVTLSCSPISGHRSVSWYQQTPGQGLQFLFEYFSETQRNKGNFPGRFSGRQFSNSRSEMNVSTLELGDSALYLCASSPQEGAEKLFFGSGTQLSVL.

The chain carries TRBV25-1 and TRBJ2-2; D might be TRBD1 (6 bases). The CDR3 loop spans 15 amino acids. The germline gives CDR1 MGHDK, CDR2 SYGVNS. V gave up 4 bases and J gave up 5 bases, with 14 bases separating them. This CDR3 is CASSGGQAHTGELFF. CDR3 sequence (DNA): TGTGCCAGCAGTGGGGGGCAGGCGCATACCGGGGAGCTGTTTTTT.

This rearrangement joins TRBV2 to TRBJ1-6; D ambiguous. Trimming removed 9 bases at V and 10 bases at J, with 22 bases between. The germline V gene encodes CDR1 SNHLY and CDR2 FYNNEI. There are 15 residues in the CDR3. CDR3 sequence reads: CASLPGSNRMSPLHF. The CDR3, as DNA: TGTGCCAGTCTACCCGGGAGTAATAGGATGTCACCCCTCCACTTT.

This chain connects TRBV6-5 to TRBJ1-5; 9 bases are a match to TRBD1. Germline V CDR1 and CDR2: MNHEY, SVGAGI. V was clipped by 6 bases and J by 7 bases; unmatched bases: 10. The CDR3 sequence is 15 residues long. The CDR3, as DNA: TGTGCCAGCAGACAGGGGGCGCGGTTAATGCAGCCCCAGCATTTT. Translated, it gives CASRQGARLMQPQHF.

The chain carries TRBV4-1 and TRBJ1-2; TRBD1 matches 9 bases. The CDR3 runs 15 residues. Germline trimming cut 3 bases from V and 4 bases from J; bases unmatched to any gene: 6. Germline lookup yields CDR1 MGHRA and CDR2 YSYEKL. For the CDR3, the DNA is TGCGCCAGCAGCCACAGGGGACAGGGAATCTATGGCTACACCTTC. It yields the protein CASSHRGQGIYGYTF.

The CDR3 region is CASSSTTGTGNTIYF. CDR3 sequence (DNA): TGCGCCAGCAGCTCCACGACAGGGACTGGAAACACCATATATTTT. V gene TRBV5-1 combines with J gene TRBJ1-3; 7 bases match TRBD1. This CDR3 comprises 15 residues. The V and J ends lost 3 bases and 2 bases, in that order; junction bases with no gene match: 5. Germline CDR1 reads SGHRS; CDR2 reads YFSETQ.

This chain links TRBV6-9 with TRBJ2-5; 9 nucleotides align to TRBD2. V shed 5 bases, J shed 3 bases, and the junction held 4 bases outside the gene matches. Germline V CDR1 and CDR2: MNHGY, SVAAGI. This CDR3 is 14 amino acids long. CDR3 sequence: CASSHRLAEETQYF. In DNA form, the CDR3 reads TGTGCCAGCAGTCATAGACTAGCGGAAGAGACCCAGTACTTC.

This chain uses TRBV6-5 with TRBJ2-1, with 11 bases fitting TRBD1. The CDR3 totals 15 residues. The J segment lost 2 bases and the V segment lost 10 bases, leaving 7 bases of the junction unmatched. Looked up from germline, CDR1 is MNHEY and CDR2 is SVGAGI. This chain's CDR3 is CAIIRDRGAYNEQFF. The CDR3 nucleotides read TGTGCCATCATAAGGGACAGGGGGGCCTACAATGAGCAGTTCTTC.

The chain couples TRBV5-1 to TRBJ2-7; TRBD2 is a possible D gene (6 bases). The CDR3 runs to 13 residues. In germline, CDR1 is SGHRS, CDR2 YFSETQ. Between the trimmed V and J ends, which lost 2 bases and 5 bases, there was a span of 11 bases. CDR3 bases: TGCGCCAGCAGCTTAACCGGGGGACACGAGCAGTACGTC. Residues: CASSLTGGHEQYV.

This clone was seen once. The germline gene is not matched at one end of the junction; a read error may be the cause. CDR3 DNA: TGCCGCGTGGGGGGCGGGCTCGCGGGGGGGGGTATGGGTGAGCAGTTCTTC. Protein sequence: CRVGGGLAGGGMGEQFF. The chain has TRBV29-1 and TRBJ2-1; 9 bases line up with TRBD2. The CDR3 sequence is 17 residues long. Germline V CDR1 and CDR2: SQVTM, ANQGSEA.

The rearrangement joins TRBV9 to TRBJ2-7; tentative D call: TRBD1 (5 bases). Trimming pared 3 bases from V and 4 bases from J, leaving 11 bases between. CDR1 and CDR2 (germline): SGDLS, YYNGEE. The CDR3 is 13 amino acids. Here the CDR3 DNA reads TGTGCCAGCAGCGAGGGGCCCCTTTACGAGCAGTACTTC. Its protein product is CASSEGPLYEQYF. Complete variable domain (other parts from reference TRBV9 and TRBJ2-7): DSGVTQTPKHLITATGQRVTLRCSPRSGDLSVYWYQQSLDQGLQFLIQYYNGEERAKGNILERFSAQQFPDLHSELNLSSLELGDSALYFCASSEGPLYEQYFGPGTRLTVT.

This chain joins TRBV11-3 and TRBJ2-3, with 8 bases fitting TRBD2. CDR3 size: 14 residues. After removal of 7 bases from V and 3 bases from J, the junction contained 6 bases not matched to a gene. Germline loops: CDR1 SGHNT, CDR2 YENEEA. The CDR3 DNA follows: TGTGCCAGCAACCCGGGGGGGCAGACAGATACGCAGTATTTT. It specifies CASNPGGQTDTQYF.